Only a few counts were recorded for the clone carrying this T cell receptor (beta chain). What it binds is not known. One entry per CDR3 protein results from TCRdb running MiXCR on the 5' RACE reads. This sample has around 300,000 distinct CDR3 sequences, with around 20% found just once. This sample was taken from a study of CD8 T cells in ankylosing spondylitis. Study results and caveats: Disease-associated clones were reportedly significantly overrepresented in matched ankylosing spondylitis synovial fluid. Earlier reports found some motif variants in synovial fluid and blood in reactive arthritis.

V lost 6 bases and J 1 base, leaving 14 bases between the germline ends. Germline CDR1 and CDR2: SGHKS and YYEKEE (reference sequence). The CDR3 is 14 amino acids. The V gene is TRBV5-5, the J gene TRBJ2-7, with TRBD2 as a possible D gene (6 bases). The TCR sequence derives from a female donor with ankylosing spondylitis or in good health (not recorded which). Sequenced sample: blood, either unsorted or a sorted T cell fraction (not recorded which). CDR3 coding DNA: TGTGCCAGCAACACGGGGACTGCTTCCTACGAGCAGTACTTC. It yields the protein CASNTGTASYEQYF.